The entry below describes one T cell receptor (beta chain). The data are from a study of Ad26.COV2.S vaccination and SARS-CoV-2 variants. About the research overall: Intramuscular Ad26.COV2.S at 5x10^10 or 1x10^11 viral particles.

Assay: immunoSEQ multiplex PCR; the TCRdb copy retains only in-frame clones and omits some. The sample yields about 350,000 clones, roughly 90% seen once. Between the trimmed V and J ends, which lost 5 bases and 7 bases, there was a span of 13 bases. Germline-derived CDR1 and CDR2 are MNHEY and SMNVEV (reference sequence). The CDR3 length is 13 residues. Treatment denoted: 15 to 20 received Ad26.COV2.S at low or high dose, single or two shots; 5 received placebo; per-sample allocation not given. Sampling was performed 63 days after the first vaccine or placebo injection. The clonotype was recovered from a person between 18 and 60 years old who received the Ad26.COV2.S COVID-19 vaccine or a placebo. The chain combines TRBV27 with TRBJ2-3; D is possibly TRBD1 or TRBD2 (6 bases each). The source material was peripheral blood, sampled in a trial of Ad26.COV2.S vaccine versus placebo. The CDR3 protein is CASSGGPLNTQYF. The CDR3 coding sequence is TGTGCCAGCAGTGGGGGGCCCCTGAATACGCAGTATTTT.